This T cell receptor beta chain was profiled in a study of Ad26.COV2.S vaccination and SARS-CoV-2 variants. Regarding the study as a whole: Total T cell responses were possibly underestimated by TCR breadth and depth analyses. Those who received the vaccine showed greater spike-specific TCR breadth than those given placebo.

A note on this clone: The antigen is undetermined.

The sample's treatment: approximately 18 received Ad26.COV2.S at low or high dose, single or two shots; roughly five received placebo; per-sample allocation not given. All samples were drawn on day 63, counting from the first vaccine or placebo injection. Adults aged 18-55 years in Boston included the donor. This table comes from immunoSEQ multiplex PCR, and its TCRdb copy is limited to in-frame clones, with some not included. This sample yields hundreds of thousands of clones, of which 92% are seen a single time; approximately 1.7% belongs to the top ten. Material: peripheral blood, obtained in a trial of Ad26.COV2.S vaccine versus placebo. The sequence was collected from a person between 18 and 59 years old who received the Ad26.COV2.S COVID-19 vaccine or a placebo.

CDR3 protein: CASSLMGPQGPTEAFF. In nucleotides, the CDR3 is TGTGCCAGCAGCTTGATGGGCCCACAGGGCCCCACTGAAGCTTTCTTT. The chain couples TRBV7-9 to TRBJ1-1, with D possibly being TRBD1 (6 bases). This CDR3 contains 16 residues. Per the germline V gene, CDR1 is SEHNR and CDR2 is FQNEAQ (reference sequence). Trimming pared 3 bases from V and 4 bases from J, leaving 18 bases between.